This TCR beta chain appears in the sequencing data of a study of T cell changes during pregnancy in multiple sclerosis. This CDR3 comprises 14 residues. Germline loops: CDR1 LGHNA, CDR2 YSLEER. With 0 bases removed from V and 5 bases from J, the gap between germline ends came to 8 bases. The method was immunoSEQ multiplex PCR; TCRdb's version includes in-frame clones alone and lacks a portion of them. Of about 93,000 clones in the sample, around 92% are singletons; the top ten hold around 1.7%. This sample comprised peripheral blood, obtained after pregnancy. This chain uses TRBV4-3 with TRBJ2-1; D perhaps matches TRBD2 (5 bases). The clonotype comes from a female donor in good health, enrolled as a control in a pregnancy study. The CDR3 sequence is CASSQEGAHNEQFF. In DNA form, the CDR3 reads TGCGCCAGCAGCCAAGAGGGAGCTCACAATGAGCAGTTCTTC.